Presented here are 22 T cell receptor beta chains from one specimen sequenced in a study of monozygotic twins with cystic fibrosis. Sequencing was performed with immunoSEQ multiplex PCR; in TCRdb, only in-frame clones are kept and a portion is missing. The sample lists approximately 25,000 clones, 91% occurring once. Material: blood. Every receptor here comes from a girl aged 2 to 10 with cystic fibrosis.

The gene calls are TRBV4-3 and TRBJ2-1; no definite D call. The CDR3 has 13 amino acids. Germline V gene data show CDR1 as LGHNA and CDR2 as YSLEER. Between the trimmed V and J ends, which lost 1 base and 4 bases, there was a span of 5 bases. The CDR3 DNA sequence: TGCGCCAGCAGCCAAGGGCTTTACAATGAGCAGTTCTTC. This encodes CASSQGLYNEQFF.

CDR3 DNA: TGCGCCAGCAGCTTGGCCGCGGGCGTTCACACAGATACGCAGTATTTT. Its protein product is CASSLAAGVHTDTQYF. The V gene is TRBV5-1, the J gene TRBJ2-3; D might be TRBD2 (5 bases). Per the germline V gene, CDR1 is SGHRS and CDR2 is YFSETQ. This CDR3 is 16 amino acids long. V was trimmed by 0 bases and J by 2 bases, leaving 13 bases between them. Full variable domain (rest looked up from reference TRBV5-1 and TRBJ2-3): KAGVTQTPRYLIKTRGQQVTLSCSPISGHRSVSWYQQTPGQGLQFLFEYFSETQRNKGNFPGRFSGRQFSNSRSEMNVSTLELGDSALYLCASSLAAGVHTDTQYFGPGTRLTVL.

The rearrangement links TRBV4-1 to TRBJ2-7; D is possibly TRBD2 (5 bases). The CDR3 consists of 13 residues. CDR1 and CDR2 from the germline V gene are MGHRA and YSYEKL. The ends were cut back, 0 bases at V and 13 bases at J, with 16 bases in the middle. Here the CDR3 DNA reads TGCGCCAGCAGCCAAGATGTAGGTACTAGAGGATACTTC. Residues: CASSQDVGTRGYF.

The sample holds one count of this clone. The rearrangement links TRBV5-1 to TRBJ1-6; D perhaps matches TRBD1 (6 bases). This CDR3 region has 15 residues. Deletions cut 2 bases from V and 8 bases from J, with 14 bases between. Germline CDR1 is SGHRS and CDR2 is YFSETQ. The CDR3 sequence is CASSFITGIDSPLHF. The CDR3 DNA is TGCGCCAGCAGCTTCATAACAGGGATCGATTCACCCCTCCACTTT.

CDR3 in amino acids: CASSATGTGASYEQYF. The DNA for the CDR3 is TGCGCCAGCAGCGCTACCGGGACAGGGGCCTCCTACGAGCAGTACTTC. V gene TRBV5-1 combines with J gene TRBJ2-7, with TRBD1 matching over 10 bases. The V and J ends lost 4 bases and 0 bases, in that order; junction bases with no gene match: 7. CDR3 size: 16 residues. Germline CDR1 is SGHRS and CDR2 is YFSETQ.

This chain uses TRBV7-2 with TRBJ2-5, with 7 bases that match TRBD2. V lost 1 base to trimming and J lost 5 bases; unmatched junction nucleotides: 10. The CDR3 is 16 residues long. Germline V gene data show CDR1 as SGHTA and CDR2 as FQGNSA. The CDR3 DNA reads TGTGCCAGCAGCTTAGAGCATCCTGCGGGAGTGGAGACCCAGTACTTC. It encodes CASSLEHPAGVETQYF.

This clone was observed a single time. The chain combines TRBV25-1 with TRBJ1-4; 9 positions match TRBD1. Trimming removed 2 bases from V and 7 bases from J; junction bases left unmatched: 5. Germline V gene data show CDR1 as MGHDK and CDR2 as SYGVNS. CDR3 size: 15 residues. The CDR3 DNA is TGTGCCAGCAGTGAAGGTACAGGGGGCAGTGAAAAACTGTTTTTT. It codes for CASSEGTGGSEKLFF.

The chain joins TRBV19 to TRBJ2-2, with 7 bases aligning to TRBD2. The CDR3 spans 15 residues. V shed 6 bases, J shed 0 bases, and the junction held 4 bases outside the gene matches. Germline V CDR1 and CDR2: LNHDA, SQIVND (reference sequence). The CDR3 DNA is TGTGCCAGTAGACGGGCGGGGGCGAACACCGGGGAGCTGTTTTTT. It is translated as CASRRAGANTGELFF.

The chain recombines TRBV5-4 with TRBJ2-7, with TRBD2 identical over 7 bases. The CDR3 runs to 14 residues. V shed 0 bases and J 3 bases; nucleotides not matched to a gene: 3. Looked up from germline, CDR1 is SGHNT and CDR2 is YYREEE (reference sequence). CDR3 in amino acids: CASSLAGGNYEQYF. The CDR3 DNA is TGTGCCAGCAGCTTGGCCGGGGGGAACTACGAGCAGTACTTC.

The V and J genes are TRBV30 and TRBJ2-1; perhaps TRBD1 as D (6 bases). V was trimmed by 1 base and J by 5 bases, leaving 15 bases between them. Germline V lookup: CDR1 GTSNPN, CDR2 SVGIG (reference sequence). This CDR3 region has 15 residues. CDR3 sequence: CAWSAQTGHHNEQFF. The CDR3, as DNA: TGTGCCTGGAGTGCACAAACGGGACACCACAATGAGCAGTTCTTC.

The chain couples TRBV5-1 to TRBJ2-1; D gene ambiguous. The V and J ends lost 2 bases and 0 bases respectively, with 9 bases between them. The germline CDR1 and CDR2 sequences are SGHRS and YFSETQ. This CDR3 region has 15 residues. The CDR3 DNA reads TGCGCCAGCAGCTTCTGGCAGAGCTCCTACAATGAGCAGTTCTTC. Amino acid sequence: CASSFWQSSYNEQFF. The full variable domain, completed using reference TRBV5-1 and TRBJ2-1, is KAGVTQTPRYLIKTRGQQVTLSCSPISGHRSVSWYQQTPGQGLQFLFEYFSETQRNKGNFPGRFSGRQFSNSRSEMNVSTLELGDSALYLCASSFWQSSYNEQFFGPGTRLTVL.

The genes are TRBV20-1 and TRBJ1-1; 7 bases fit TRBD1. CDR3 length: 11 residues. Germline loops: CDR1 DFQATT, CDR2 SNEGSKA (reference sequence). The J segment lost 6 bases and the V segment lost 6 bases, leaving 4 bases of the junction unmatched. CDR3 DNA: TGCAGTGCCCGCACAGGGGCTGAAGCTTTCTTT. Amino acids: CSARTGAEAFF.

This clone showed up just a few times. The chain combines TRBV11-2 with TRBJ1-2, with 9 bases that match TRBD1. V lost 1 base, J lost 2 bases, and 5 bases stayed unmatched. The CDR3 consists of 16 residues. CDR1 is SGHAT, CDR2 FQNNGV, per germline. The CDR3 loop is CASSLGRGQGNYGYTF. The CDR3 nucleotides read TGTGCCAGCAGCTTAGGGAGGGGACAGGGCAACTATGGCTACACCTTC.

The V and J genes are TRBV5-4 and TRBJ2-7; no definite D call. From germline, CDR1 is SGHNT and CDR2 YYREEE (reference sequence). Between the trimmed V and J ends, which lost 0 bases and 0 bases, there was a span of 10 bases. This CDR3 has 15 residues. The CDR3 DNA reads as TGTGCCAGCAGCTTGGAGGGTAGTGCCTCCTACGAGCAGTACTTC. Its translation: CASSLEGSASYEQYF.

The chain is built from TRBV6-1 and TRBJ2-7; D gene unclear. Per germline, CDR1 MNHNS and CDR2 SASEGT. The V gene lost 10 bases and the J gene lost 1 base, with 14 bases spanning the gap. The CDR3 runs to 13 residues. DNA for the CDR3: TGTGCCACCTCTGTCGGGTTTTCCTACGAGCAGTACTTC. This codes for CATSVGFSYEQYF.

This rearrangement joins TRBV7-8 to TRBJ1-1, with D hard to call. CDR3 size: 12 residues. The V end lost 5 bases, the J end lost 6 bases, and 10 bases lay between the germline ends. In germline, CDR1 is SGHVS, CDR2 FQNEAQ. CDR3 coding DNA: TGTGCCAGCAGCCCCCGGAGGGCTGAAGCTTTCTTT. Its translation: CASSPRRAEAFF.

The V call is TRBV27, the J call TRBJ2-7; 7 bases line up with TRBD1. This CDR3 spans 15 amino acids. V lost 0 bases and J lost 4; bases outside the gene matches: 6. Germline V CDR1 and CDR2: MNHEY, SMNVEV (reference sequence). The CDR3 coding sequence is TGTGCCAGCAGTTTATCAGGGGGCCGTCTTTACGAGCAGTACTTC. This gives the protein CASSLSGGRLYEQYF.

This chain joins TRBV11-2 and TRBJ2-7, with D possibly being TRBD2 (7 bases). This CDR3 has 18 residues. V lost 4 bases, J lost 0 bases, and 22 bases lay in between. The germline CDR1 and CDR2 sequences are SGHAT and FQNNGV. The CDR3 spells CASSSWDAWRGGSYEQYF. The CDR3 region has the DNA TGTGCCAGCAGCTCCTGGGACGCCTGGAGGGGGGGCTCCTACGAGCAGTACTTC.

The V and J genes are TRBV9 and TRBJ2-3; TRBD2 matches at 8 bases. CDR1 and CDR2 from the germline V gene are SGDLS and YYNGEE. CDR3 size: 16 residues. V lost 4 bases and J lost 0; bases outside the gene matches: 7. CDR3 residues: CASSILSGVSTDTQYF. For the CDR3, the DNA is TGTGCCAGCAGCATACTTAGCGGGGTTAGCACAGATACGCAGTATTTT. Combining the CDR3 with reference TRBV9 and TRBJ2-3 gives the whole variable domain DSGVTQTPKHLITATGQRVTLRCSPRSGDLSVYWYQQSLDQGLQFLIQYYNGEERAKGNILERFSAQQFPDLHSELNLSSLELGDSALYFCASSILSGVSTDTQYFGPGTRLTVL.

The genes are TRBV6-5 and TRBJ2-5, with a weak D call TRBD2 (5 bases). The germline CDR1 and CDR2 sequences are MNHEY and SVGAGI. CDR3 length: 13 residues. V was clipped by 2 bases and J by 5 bases, with 9 bases between them. The CDR3 bases are TGTGCCAGCAGTTACCCGGGGTCGGAGACCCAGTACTTC. Translating it yields CASSYPGSETQYF.

V gene TRBV2 combines with J gene TRBJ1-2; D not resolved. V dropped 1 base and J dropped 0 bases, with 9 bases sitting between them. CDR3 length equals 15 residues. CDR1 is SNHLY, CDR2 FYNNEI, per germline. As DNA, the CDR3 is TGTGCCAGCAGTGAAGTTCCACAGACTAACTATGGCTACACCTTC. It encodes CASSEVPQTNYGYTF.

The chain carries TRBV30 and TRBJ1-6, with 9 bases fitting TRBD1. The ends lost 5 bases at V and 9 bases at J; junction bases unmatched: 5. CDR1 GTSNPN and CDR2 SVGIG come from the germline V gene (reference sequence). The CDR3 has 13 residues. CDR3 DNA: TGTGCCTGGCACAGGGGGCCTAGTTCACCCCTCCACTTT. Its translation is CAWHRGPSSPLHF.